Below are 9 T cell receptor beta chains sequenced from a single sample in a study of blood T cell repertoires in COVID-19 (dated by TCRdb to the early 2020s). Receptor amplification or capture employed the immunoSEQ multiplex PCR assay. The table comes from immuneACCESS by way of TCRdb, which keeps in-frame sequences with V and J called. Part of the clones is missing from these tables; in studies checked, under half for an unresolved V gene and the rest for unknown reasons. The sample data list fewer than 650,000 clones, and 85% to 90% of these were observed just once. The ten largest clones capture less than 9% of the sample. Sequencing was done on a sample of peripheral blood. These receptors all stem from a woman aged 45-59 years with COVID-19, enrolled during active disease.

This sequence joins TRBV7-8 and TRBJ2-7, with 8 bases fitting TRBD2. J was trimmed by 4 bases and V by 7 bases; bases with no gene match: 9. The germline V gene encodes CDR1 SGHVS and CDR2 FQNEAQ. This CDR3 has 14 amino acids. The CDR3 is CASNIGGGGYEQYF. Written as DNA, the CDR3 is TGTGCCAGCAACATCGGGGGGGGCGGGTACGAGCAGTACTTC.

The rearrangement joins TRBV14 to TRBJ1-1; a possible D gene is TRBD1 (5 bases). The CDR3 spans 13 residues. Looked up from germline, CDR1 is SGHDN and CDR2 is FVKESK. Trimming removed 4 bases from V and 5 bases from J, with 11 bases in between. The CDR3 region has the DNA TGTGCCAGCAGCCCGACAGCGTCTACTGAAGCTTTCTTT. Protein product: CASSPTASTEAFF.

The gene calls are TRBV7-9 and TRBJ2-1; 8 bases match TRBD1. Per germline, CDR1 SEHNR and CDR2 FQNEAQ (reference sequence). With 5 bases clipped from V and 8 bases from J, the junction kept 8 bases outside the gene matches. CDR3 length equals 14 residues. For the CDR3, the DNA is TGTGCCAGCAGCCCCCGACAGGGGTGGGATGAGCAGTTCTTC. Translating gives CASSPRQGWDEQFF.

V and J are TRBV18 and TRBJ1-2; D possibly corresponds to TRBD1 (6 bases). Germline loops: CDR1 KGHSH, CDR2 LQKENI. The CDR3 runs to 13 residues. With 3 bases removed from V and 7 bases from J, the gap between germline ends came to 12 bases. CDR3 sequence: CASSPRTELGYTF. The CDR3 nucleotides read TGTGCCAGCTCACCCCGGACAGAACTTGGCTACACCTTC.

The chain joins TRBV24-1 to TRBJ2-1, with unresolved D. Per germline, CDR1 KGHDR and CDR2 SFDVKD. The V end was cut by 1 base, the J end by 6 bases, with 3 bases between. This CDR3 comprises 12 residues. CDR3 loop: CATSDFSNEQFF. The CDR3 DNA is TGTGCCACCAGTGATTTCTCCAATGAGCAGTTCTTC.

This chain connects TRBV5-1 to TRBJ1-2; possibly TRBD1 for D (5 bases). This CDR3 comprises 17 residues. The V gene's germline CDR1 is SGHRS and CDR2 YFSETQ. Between the trimmed V and J ends, which lost 4 bases and 6 bases, there was a span of 25 bases. The CDR3 reads CASSTGVRGSLSDGYTF. The DNA for the CDR3 is TGCGCCAGCAGCACTGGGGTGCGGGGCAGCCTTAGCGATGGCTACACCTTC.

The chain carries TRBV4-1 and TRBJ2-5; 12 bases align to TRBD2. The CDR3 totals 18 residues. CDR1 is MGHRA, CDR2 YSYEKL, per germline. V trimming: 0 bases; J trimming: 3 bases; junction bases outside the gene matches: 8. The CDR3 loop is CASSQESFLAGGKETQYF. CDR3 DNA: TGCGCCAGCAGCCAAGAGTCCTTTCTAGCGGGGGGGAAAGAGACCCAGTACTTC.

The rearrangement links TRBV5-4 to TRBJ1-2; D perhaps matches TRBD1 (5 bases). The CDR3 is 15 residues long. Germline CDR1 reads SGHNT; CDR2 reads YYREEE (reference sequence). V dropped 4 bases and J dropped 4 bases, with 17 bases sitting between them. CDR3 in amino acids: CASSGTGGVIYGYTF. CDR3 nucleotide sequence: TGTGCCAGCAGCGGCACCGGAGGGGTCATCTATGGCTACACCTTC.

This clone was detected only a few times. This chain uses TRBV6-1 with TRBJ2-3, with no clear D. Germline V gene lookup returns CDR1 MNHNS and CDR2 SASEGT. V was shortened by 1 base and J by 5 bases, with 16 bases between the two germline ends. This CDR3 region has 16 residues. CDR3 amino acids: CASSEGRRPPLDTQYF. CDR3 DNA sequence: TGTGCCAGCAGTGAAGGTCGGAGACCGCCCCTAGATACGCAGTATTTT.